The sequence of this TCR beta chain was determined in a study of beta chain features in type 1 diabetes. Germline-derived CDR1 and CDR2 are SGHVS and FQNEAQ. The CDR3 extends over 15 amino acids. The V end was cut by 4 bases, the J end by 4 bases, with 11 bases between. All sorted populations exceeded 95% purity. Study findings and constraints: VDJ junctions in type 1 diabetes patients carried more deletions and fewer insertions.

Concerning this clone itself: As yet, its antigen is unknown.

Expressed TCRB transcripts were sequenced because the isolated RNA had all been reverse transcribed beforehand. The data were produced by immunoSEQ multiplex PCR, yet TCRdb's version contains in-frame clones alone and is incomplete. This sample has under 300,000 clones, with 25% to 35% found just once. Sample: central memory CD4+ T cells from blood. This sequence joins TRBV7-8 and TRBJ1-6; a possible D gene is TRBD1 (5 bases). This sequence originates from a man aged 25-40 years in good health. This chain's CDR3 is CASSWETGYNSPLHF. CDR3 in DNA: TGTGCCAGCAGCTGGGAAACAGGTTATAATTCACCCCTCCACTTT.